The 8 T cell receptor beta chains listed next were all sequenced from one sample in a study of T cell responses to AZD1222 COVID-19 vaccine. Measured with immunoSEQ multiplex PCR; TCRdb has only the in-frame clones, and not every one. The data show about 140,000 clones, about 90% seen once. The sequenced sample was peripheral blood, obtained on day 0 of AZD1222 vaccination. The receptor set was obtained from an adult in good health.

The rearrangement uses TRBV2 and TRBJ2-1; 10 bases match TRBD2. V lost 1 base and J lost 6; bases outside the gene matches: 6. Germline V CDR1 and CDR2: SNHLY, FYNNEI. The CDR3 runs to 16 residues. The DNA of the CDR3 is TGTGCCAGCAGTGAAGGCCTAGCGGGGGCCGGCAATGAGCAGTTCTTC. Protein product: CASSEGLAGAGNEQFF.

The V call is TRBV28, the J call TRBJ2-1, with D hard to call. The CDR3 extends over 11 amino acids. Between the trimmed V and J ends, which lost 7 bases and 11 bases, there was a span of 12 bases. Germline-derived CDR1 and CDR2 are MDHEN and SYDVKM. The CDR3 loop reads CASKSVIQQFF. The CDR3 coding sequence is TGTGCCAGCAAATCCGTTATTCAGCAGTTCTTC.

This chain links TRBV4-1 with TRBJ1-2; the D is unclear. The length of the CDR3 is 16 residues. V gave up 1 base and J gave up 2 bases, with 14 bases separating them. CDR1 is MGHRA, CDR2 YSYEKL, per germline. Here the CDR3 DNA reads TGCGCCAGCAGCCAAGTTGGAAGTGGAGGAAACTATGGCTACACCTTC. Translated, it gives CASSQVGSGGNYGYTF.

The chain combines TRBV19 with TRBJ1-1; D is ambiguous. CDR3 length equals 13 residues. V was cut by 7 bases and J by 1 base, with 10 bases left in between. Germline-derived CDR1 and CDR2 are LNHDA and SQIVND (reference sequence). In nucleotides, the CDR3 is TGTGCCAGTACCATCGGCAGGAACACTGAAGCTTTCTTT. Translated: CASTIGRNTEAFF.

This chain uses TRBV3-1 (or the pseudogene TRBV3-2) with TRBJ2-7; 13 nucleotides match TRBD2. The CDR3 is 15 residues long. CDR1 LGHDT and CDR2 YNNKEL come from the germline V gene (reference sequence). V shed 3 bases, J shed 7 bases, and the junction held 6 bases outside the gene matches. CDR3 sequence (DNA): TGTGCCAGCAGCCACCCGGGACTAGCGGGGCAGGAGCAGTACTTC. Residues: CASSHPGLAGQEQYF.

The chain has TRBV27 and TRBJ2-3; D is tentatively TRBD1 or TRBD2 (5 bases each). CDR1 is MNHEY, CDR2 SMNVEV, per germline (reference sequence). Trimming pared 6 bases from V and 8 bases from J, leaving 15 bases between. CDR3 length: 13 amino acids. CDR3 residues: CASSRGQKGTQYF. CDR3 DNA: TGTGCCAGCAGCCGGGGCCAAAAGGGTACGCAGTATTTT.

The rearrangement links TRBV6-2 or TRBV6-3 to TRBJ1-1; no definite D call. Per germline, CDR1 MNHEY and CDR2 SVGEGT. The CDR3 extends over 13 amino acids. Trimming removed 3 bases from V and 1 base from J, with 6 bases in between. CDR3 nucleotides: TGTGCCAGCAGTTATGCCGGGAACACTGAAGCTTTCTTT. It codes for CASSYAGNTEAFF.

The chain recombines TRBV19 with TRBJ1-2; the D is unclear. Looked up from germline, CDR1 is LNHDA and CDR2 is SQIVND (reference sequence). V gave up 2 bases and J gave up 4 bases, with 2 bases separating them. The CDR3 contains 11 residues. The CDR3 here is CASSIPYGYTF. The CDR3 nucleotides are TGTGCCAGTAGTATACCCTATGGCTACACCTTC.